This T cell receptor beta chain is drawn from a study of blood T cell repertoires in COVID-19. About the research overall: Nucleic acid was either cDNA or gDNA, and it came from T cells, B-cell-depleted T cells, or PBMCs.

The CDR3 has 17 residues. J lost 7 bases, V lost 3 bases, and 10 bases had no gene match. Germline lookup yields CDR1 KGHSH and CDR2 LQKENI. Original handling: Estimation of nucleated cell counts relied on the amplification of reference gene primers. Libraries were prepared by immunoSEQ multiplex PCR; TCRdb keeps only in-frame clonotypes and omits some of them. The V and J calls and the clone size are those of that table, but D and trimming were determined from the DNA. The table lists 60,000 or so clones, around 86% of them singletons. The chain has TRBV18 and TRBJ2-1; 12 bases are a match to TRBD1. This sequence was found in a human donor in a cohort sampled during active COVID-19. Sequenced input: peripheral blood. The CDR3 sequence: CASSPGSGTGGQNEQFF. In DNA form, the CDR3 reads TGTGCCAGCTCACCCGGTTCGGGGACAGGGGGCCAGAATGAGCAGTTCTTC.